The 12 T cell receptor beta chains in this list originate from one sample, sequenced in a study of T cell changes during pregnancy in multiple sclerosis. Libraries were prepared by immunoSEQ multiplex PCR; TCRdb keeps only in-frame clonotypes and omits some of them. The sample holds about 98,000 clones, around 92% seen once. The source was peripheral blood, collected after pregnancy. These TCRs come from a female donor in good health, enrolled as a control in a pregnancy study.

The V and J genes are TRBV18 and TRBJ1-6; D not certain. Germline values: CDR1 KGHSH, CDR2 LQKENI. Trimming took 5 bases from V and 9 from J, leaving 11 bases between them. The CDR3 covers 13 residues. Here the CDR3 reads CASSGDRGSPLHF. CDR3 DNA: TGTGCCAGCTCAGGGGATCGGGGTTCACCCCTCCACTTT. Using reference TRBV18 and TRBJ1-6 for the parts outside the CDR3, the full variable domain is NAGVMQNPRHLVRRRGQEARLRCSPMKGHSHVYWYRQLPEEGLKFMVYLQKENIIDESGMPKERFSAEFPKEGPSILRIQQVVRGDSAAYFCASSGDRGSPLHFGNGTRLTVT.

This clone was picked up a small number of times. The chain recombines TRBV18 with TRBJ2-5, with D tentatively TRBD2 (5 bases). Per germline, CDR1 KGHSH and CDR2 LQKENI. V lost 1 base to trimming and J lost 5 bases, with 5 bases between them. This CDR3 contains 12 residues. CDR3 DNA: TGTGCCAGCTCACCACGAGGGGAGACCCAGTACTTC. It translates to CASSPRGETQYF.

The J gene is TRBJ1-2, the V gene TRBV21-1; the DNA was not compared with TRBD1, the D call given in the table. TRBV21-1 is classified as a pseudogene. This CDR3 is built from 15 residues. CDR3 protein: CASSKTVTGGNGYTF. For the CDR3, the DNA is TGTGCCAGCAGCAAAACGGTAACAGGGGGCAATGGCTACACCTTC.

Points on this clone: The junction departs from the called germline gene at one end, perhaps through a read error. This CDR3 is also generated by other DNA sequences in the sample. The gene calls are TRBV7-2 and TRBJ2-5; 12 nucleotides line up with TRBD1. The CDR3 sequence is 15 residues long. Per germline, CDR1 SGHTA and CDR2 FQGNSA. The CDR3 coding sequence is TGTGCCAGCAGCTTTGGGACAGGGGGCGGAGAGACTCAGTACTTC. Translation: CASSFGTGGGETQYF.

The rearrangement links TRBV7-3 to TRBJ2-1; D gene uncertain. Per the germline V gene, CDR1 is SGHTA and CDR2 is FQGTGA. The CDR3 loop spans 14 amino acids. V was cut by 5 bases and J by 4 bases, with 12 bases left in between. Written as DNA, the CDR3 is TGTGCCAGCAGCCCTCCTGGCAGGTACAATGAGCAGTTCTTC. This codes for CASSPPGRYNEQFF.

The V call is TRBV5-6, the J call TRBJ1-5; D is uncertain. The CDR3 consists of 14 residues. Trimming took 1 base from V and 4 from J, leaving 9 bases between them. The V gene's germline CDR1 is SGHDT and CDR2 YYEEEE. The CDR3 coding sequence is TGTGCCAGCAGCTTGAGGGAGAAGAATCAGCCCCAGCATTTT. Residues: CASSLREKNQPQHF.

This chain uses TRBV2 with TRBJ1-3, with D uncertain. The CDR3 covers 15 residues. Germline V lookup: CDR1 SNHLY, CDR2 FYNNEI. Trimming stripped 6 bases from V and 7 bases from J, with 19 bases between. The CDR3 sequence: CASRSGGLSTNTIYF. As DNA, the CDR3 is TGTGCCAGCAGGAGCGGAGGACTCTCGACGAACACCATATATTTT.

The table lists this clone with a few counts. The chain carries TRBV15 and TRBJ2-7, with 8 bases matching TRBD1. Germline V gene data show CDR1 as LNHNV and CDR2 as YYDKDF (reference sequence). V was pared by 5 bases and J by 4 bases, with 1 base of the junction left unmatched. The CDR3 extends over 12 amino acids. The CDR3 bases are TGTGCCACCAGCGGACAGGGTTACGAGCAGTACTTC. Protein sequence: CATSGQGYEQYF.

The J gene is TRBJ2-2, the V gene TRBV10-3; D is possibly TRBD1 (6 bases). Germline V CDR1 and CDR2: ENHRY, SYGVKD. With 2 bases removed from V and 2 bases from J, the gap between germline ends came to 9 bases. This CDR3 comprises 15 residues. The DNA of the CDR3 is TGTGCCATCAGTGAGAGGGGGACAAACACCGGGGAGCTGTTTTTT. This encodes CAISERGTNTGELFF.

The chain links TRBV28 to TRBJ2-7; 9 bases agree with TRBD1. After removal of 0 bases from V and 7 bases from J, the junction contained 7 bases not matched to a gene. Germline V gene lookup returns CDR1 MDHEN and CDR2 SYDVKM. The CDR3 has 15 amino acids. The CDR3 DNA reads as TGTGCCAGCAGTTTATGGGGACAGGGTAAAAGGGAGCAGTACTTC. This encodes CASSLWGQGKREQYF.

CDR3 sequence: CASSPYMEGQGVSAFF. In DNA form, the CDR3 reads TGTGCCAGCAGCCCTTATATGGAGGGACAGGGAGTCTCAGCTTTCTTT. The chain recombines TRBV5-4 with TRBJ1-1; 9 bases are a match to TRBD1. The CDR3 contains 16 residues. The junction had 17 bases not matched to a gene; V was cut back by 4 bases and J by 10 bases. The germline V gene has CDR1 SGHNT and CDR2 YYREEE (reference sequence).

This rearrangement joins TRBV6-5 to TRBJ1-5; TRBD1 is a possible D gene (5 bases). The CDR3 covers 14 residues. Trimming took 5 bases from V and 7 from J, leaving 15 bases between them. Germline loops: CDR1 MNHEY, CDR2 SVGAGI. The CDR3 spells CASSRAGKRQPQHF. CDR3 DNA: TGTGCCAGCAGTAGGGCAGGGAAGAGGCAGCCCCAGCATTTT.